This T cell receptor (beta chain) comes out of a study of monozygotic twins with inflammatory bowel disease. Whole-study results and caveats: Against healthy co-twins, IBD patients had lower TCRbeta diversity (measured by inverse Simpson).

TCR libraries were prepared from roughly 3,300 ng total RNA each. With the 5' RACE reads reprocessed, TCRdb shows one record per CDR3 protein and no DNA. The table for this sample gives about 160,000 distinct CDR3 sequences. The CDR3 extends over 14 amino acids. Looked up from germline, CDR1 is SGHTA and CDR2 is FQGNSA. About this clonotype: What it binds is unknown.

The TCR originated in a human donor with ulcerative colitis or Crohn's disease, or a healthy co-twin of an affected twin (not recorded which). This rearrangement joins TRBV7-2 to TRBJ2-1. Sample: blood. This chain's CDR3 is CASSANVIYNEQFF.